This TCR beta chain derives from a study of shared clonotypes between healthy human individuals. Study-level results: Clonotype sharing among donors, it was expected, would be affected by sequencing depth.

In the authors' workflow: Filtering differed since immunoSEQ provided only junctions, with no quality scores. TCRdb's copy holds only in-frame clones and misses some; the assay was immunoSEQ multiplex PCR. Clonal size and the V and J genes are those of that table, whereas D and trimming came from the DNA. This table holds 2,500,000 or so clones, over 85% found once. About this clone itself: Antigen specificity is unknown.

Healthy adults negative for HIV, lacking recent acute infections or vaccinations, served as donors. Germline CDR1 and CDR2: SGHAT and FQNNGV. The junction had 5 bases not matched to a gene; V was cut back by 3 bases and J by 5 bases. CDR3 length: 14 residues. Source material: naive CD4+ T cells from PBMCs. Subset reported: CD45RA+ positively selected. The V gene is TRBV11-2, the J gene TRBJ2-5; 8 nucleotides match TRBD2. The clonotype comes from a man aged 18 to 35 in good health. Some clones in this sample may be carry-over from other donors' samples. In nucleotides, the CDR3 is TGTGCCAGCAGCTTTAGTAGCGGGATCGAGACCCAGTACTTC. Translated, it gives CASSFSSGIETQYF.